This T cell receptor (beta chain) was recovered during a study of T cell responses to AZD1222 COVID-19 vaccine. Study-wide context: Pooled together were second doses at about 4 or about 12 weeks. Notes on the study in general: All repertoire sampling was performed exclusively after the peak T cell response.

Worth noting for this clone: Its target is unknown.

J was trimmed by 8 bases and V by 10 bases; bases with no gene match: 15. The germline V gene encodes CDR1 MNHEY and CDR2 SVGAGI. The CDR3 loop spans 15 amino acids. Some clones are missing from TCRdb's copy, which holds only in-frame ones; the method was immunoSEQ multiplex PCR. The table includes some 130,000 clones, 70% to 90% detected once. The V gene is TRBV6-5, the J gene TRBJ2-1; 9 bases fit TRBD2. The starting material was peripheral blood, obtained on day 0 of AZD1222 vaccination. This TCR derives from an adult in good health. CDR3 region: CANQDLAGSQHEQFF. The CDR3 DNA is TGTGCCAATCAGGACCTAGCGGGATCCCAGCATGAGCAGTTCTTC.